This is a list of T cell receptor beta chains from one sample in a study of blood T cell repertoires in COVID-19. This table comes from immunoSEQ multiplex PCR, and its TCRdb copy is limited to in-frame clones, with some not included. The sample comprises hundreds of thousands of clones, approximately 90% of which are singletons, and 12% rests with the top ten. The sequencing sample was made of peripheral blood. The receptors were gathered from a woman aged 18-29 years who had recovered from COVID-19. CDR3s include the opening cysteine and the closing phenylalanine or tryptophan. D genes are given only for firm matches. Clone size is given for some rows only: seen once, a few or many times, or a class if the clone is expanded.

V gene: TRBV19
clone size: -
D gene: -
J gene: TRBJ1-5
CDR3 protein: CASSIPGWSNQPQHF
CDR3 DNA: TGTGCCAGTAGTATTCCCGGGTGGAGCAATCAGCCCCAGCATTTT

V gene: TRBV29-1
clone size: -
D gene: -
J gene: TRBJ1-2
CDR3 protein: CSVEVGGRYGYTF
CDR3 DNA: TGCAGCGTTGAAGTGGGAGGGAGATATGGCTACACCTTC

V gene: TRBV6-5
clone size: -
D gene: TRBD1
J gene: TRBJ1-1
CDR3 protein: CASSSGTVNTEAFF
CDR3 DNA: TGTGCCAGCAGTTCCGGGACAGTCAACACTGAAGCTTTCTTT

V gene: TRBV7-3
clone size: -
D gene: TRBD1
J gene: TRBJ2-2
CDR3 protein: CASSSAGQGHGELFF
CDR3 DNA: TGTGCCAGCAGCTCCGCGGGACAGGGGCACGGGGAGCTGTTTTTT

V gene: TRBV30
clone size: -
D gene: TRBD2
J gene: TRBJ2-1
CDR3 protein: CAWSSRLATDHNEQFF
CDR3 DNA: TGTGCCTGGAGTAGCCGACTAGCGACCGACCACAATGAGCAGTTCTTC

V gene: TRBV15
clone size: -
D gene: -
J gene: TRBJ2-2
CDR3 protein: CATSRRAVSGELFF
CDR3 DNA: TGTGCCACCAGCCGGCGGGCGGTGTCCGGGGAGCTGTTTTTT

V gene: TRBV5-4
clone size: -
D gene: -
J gene: TRBJ2-3
CDR3 protein: CASSSGPRGTDTQYF
CDR3 DNA: TGTGCCAGCAGCTCCGGGCCGAGGGGCACAGATACGCAGTATTTT

V gene: TRBV9
clone size: -
D gene: -
J gene: TRBJ2-3
CDR3 protein: CASSVEEGTSTDTQYF
CDR3 DNA: TGTGCCAGCAGCGTAGAGGAGGGGACTAGCACAGATACGCAGTATTTT

V gene: TRBV6-5
clone size: -
D gene: -
J gene: TRBJ1-1
CDR3 protein: CASIGGGTTEAFF
CDR3 DNA: TGTGCCAGCATTGGGGGGGGTACCACTGAAGCTTTCTTT

V gene: TRBV5-1
clone size: -
D gene: TRBD2
J gene: TRBJ2-7
CDR3 protein: CASSLRAHGREIDEQYF
CDR3 DNA: TGCGCCAGCAGCTTGAGGGCCCACGGGCGGGAGATCGACGAGCAGTACTTC

V gene: TRBV19
clone size: -
D gene: -
J gene: TRBJ2-3
CDR3 protein: CASSIRLSTDTQYF
CDR3 DNA: TGTGCCAGTAGTATACGTCTAAGCACAGATACGCAGTATTTT

V gene: TRBV2
clone size: once
D gene: TRBD1
J gene: TRBJ1-2
CDR3 protein: CASRLGTGGGYGYTF
CDR3 DNA: TGTGCCAGCAGACTAGGGACAGGGGGCGGGTATGGCTACACCTTC

V gene: TRBV9
clone size: -
D gene: -
J gene: TRBJ2-7
CDR3 protein: CASSVGGREYEQYF
CDR3 DNA: TGTGCCAGCAGCGTAGGAGGCAGGGAATACGAGCAGTACTTC

V gene: TRBV29-1
clone size: once
D gene: TRBD1
J gene: TRBJ1-1
CDR3 protein: CSVHGQGAWTEAFF
CDR3 DNA: TGCAGCGTCCATGGACAGGGGGCATGGACTGAAGCTTTCTTT

V gene: TRBV9
clone size: -
D gene: TRBD2
J gene: TRBJ2-3
CDR3 protein: CASSDLLAGDTDTQYF
CDR3 DNA: TGTGCCAGCAGCGACCTGCTAGCGGGGGACACAGATACGCAGTATTTT

V gene: TRBV27
clone size: -
D gene: TRBD2
J gene: TRBJ2-5
CDR3 protein: CATCSGSGETQYF
CDR3 DNA: TGTGCCACCTGTAGCGGGAGTGGTGAGACCCAGTACTTC

V gene: TRBV19
clone size: -
D gene: TRBD1
J gene: TRBJ2-5
CDR3 protein: CASNPGGWEETQYF
CDR3 DNA: TGTGCCAGTAACCCAGGGGGTTGGGAGGAGACCCAGTACTTC

V gene: TRBV24-1
clone size: -
D gene: -
J gene: TRBJ1-5
CDR3 protein: CATSDPGQINQPQHF
CDR3 DNA: TGTGCCACCAGTGACCCCGGACAGATCAATCAGCCCCAGCATTTT

V gene: TRBV7-9
clone size: -
D gene: -
J gene: TRBJ1-2
CDR3 protein: CASSPPSGTNSRFHYGYTF
CDR3 DNA: TGTGCCAGCAGCCCGCCATCCGGGACAAACTCCCGATTCCACTATGGCTACACCTTC

V gene: TRBV7-2
clone size: -
D gene: TRBD2
J gene: TRBJ2-7
CDR3 protein: CASSLVPLAETYEQYF
CDR3 DNA: TGTGCCAGCAGCTTAGTCCCACTAGCGGAGACATACGAGCAGTACTTC

V gene: TRBV6-2/TRBV6-3
clone size: -
D gene: TRBD1
J gene: TRBJ2-3
CDR3 protein: CASSSQGQLSTDTQYF
CDR3 DNA: TGTGCCAGCAGTTCGCAGGGACAGCTTAGCACAGATACGCAGTATTTT

V gene: TRBV15
clone size: -
D gene: -
J gene: TRBJ1-1
CDR3 protein: CATSRGGMLVGTEAFF
CDR3 DNA: TGTGCCACCAGCAGAGGAGGGATGTTGGTTGGCACTGAAGCTTTCTTT

V gene: TRBV7-3
clone size: -
D gene: -
J gene: TRBJ2-7
CDR3 protein: CASSWTVLSYEQYF
CDR3 DNA: TGTGCCAGCAGTTGGACAGTCCTCTCCTACGAGCAGTACTTC

V gene: TRBV30
clone size: -
D gene: -
J gene: TRBJ2-1
CDR3 protein: CAWSTRVGGISNEQFF
CDR3 DNA: TGTGCCTGGAGTACCAGGGTTGGCGGGATATCCAATGAGCAGTTCTTC

V gene: TRBV15
clone size: -
D gene: TRBD1
J gene: TRBJ2-7
CDR3 protein: CATSRDWGQGASFSYEQYF
CDR3 DNA: TGTGCCACCAGCAGAGATTGGGGACAGGGGGCTTCATTTTCCTACGAGCAGTACTTC

V gene: TRBV19
clone size: -
D gene: -
J gene: TRBJ1-1
CDR3 protein: CASSIGQTMNTEAFF
CDR3 DNA: TGTGCCAGTAGTATCGGACAGACCATGAACACTGAAGCTTTCTTT

V gene: TRBV4-1
clone size: -
D gene: -
J gene: TRBJ2-1
CDR3 protein: CASSPDPRGSNEQFF
CDR3 DNA: TGCGCCAGCAGCCCAGATCCCAGGGGATCCAATGAGCAGTTCTTC

V gene: TRBV6-5
clone size: -
D gene: -
J gene: TRBJ2-7
CDR3 protein: CASSLRPGEQYF
CDR3 DNA: TGTGCCAGCAGTCTCCGTCCAGGCGAGCAGTACTTC

V gene: TRBV27
clone size: once
D gene: TRBD1
J gene: TRBJ1-1
CDR3 protein: CASSQNRGGNTEAFF
CDR3 DNA: TGTGCCAGCAGTCAAAACAGGGGAGGAAACACTGAAGCTTTCTTT